Below, one T cell receptor (beta chain) is given with its context. This specimen comes from a study of PD-L1 blockade in urothelial cancer. TCRdb's copy holds only in-frame clones and misses some; the assay was immunoSEQ multiplex PCR. The top ten hold roughly 3.1% of the sample, which has 44,000 or so clones, roughly four fifths seen once. Sample contribution per patient ranged from 1 to 8, covering pretreatment and on-treatment. This sequence was found in a man in his sixties or seventies with urothelial cancer. Here the sequenced sample was PBMCs, taken around atezolizumab (anti-PD-L1) treatment.

CDR3 residues: CASSLGLDGTYEQYF. The CDR3 region has the DNA TGTGCCAGCAGCTTAGGTCTGGACGGGACCTACGAGCAGTACTTC. The chain combines TRBV4-2 with TRBJ2-7; a possible D gene is TRBD2 (5 bases). CDR3 length: 15 residues. Germline V lookup: CDR1 LGHNA, CDR2 YNFKEQ. Trimming left V 5 bases short and J 2 bases short, with 16 bases between.